This is a list of T cell receptor beta chains from one sample in a study of shared clonotypes between healthy human individuals. Clones were read by immunoSEQ multiplex PCR, and TCRdb kept only the in-frame ones, dropping some. Altogether more than 850,000 clones are present, about 84% being singletons, with the ten largest covering about 0.52%. Sequenced sample: memory CD4+ T cells from PBMCs. These TCRs come from a man aged 18 to 30 in good health. Some clones in this sample may be carry-over from other donors' samples. Each CDR3 is given with its conserved first and last residue. The D gene is left open where the match is weak. Clone size is given for some rows only: seen once, a few or many times, or a class if the clone is expanded.

j_call v_call d_call clone_size cdr3_nt cdr3_aa
TRBJ2-1 TRBV5-4 NA NA TGTGCCAGCAGCTTGGATCCGGCCTACAATGAGCAGTTCTTC CASSLDPAYNEQFF
TRBJ2-1 TRBV4-1 NA once TGCGCCAGCAGCCAAGAAAGGTGGCCTGAGCAGTTCTTC CASSQERWPEQFF
TRBJ2-7 TRBV29-1 TRBD1 once TGCAGCGTTGGGACAGGGCGGGAGCAGTACTTC CSVGTGREQYF
TRBJ2-1 TRBV10-1 NA NA TGCGCCAGCAGTCAGGACCTTCAAAGACTGTTCTTC CASSQDLQRLFF
TRBJ2-7 TRBV9 NA NA TGTGCCAGCAGCCCCACGACGGCCCTCTACGAGCAGTACTTC CASSPTTALYEQYF
TRBJ2-5 TRBV5-1 TRBD2 few TGCGCCAGCAGCTTGCGACTAGCGGGAGGGGGGTTACAAGAGACCCAGTACTTC CASSLRLAGGGLQETQYF
TRBJ2-7 TRBV2 NA NA TGTGCCAGCAGGGGCCCGGTCGGAGAGCAGTACTTC CASRGPVGEQYF
TRBJ2-1 TRBV19 NA NA TGTGCCAGTAGTATAGCAGTTGACAGGACCAATGAGCAGTTCTTC CASSIAVDRTNEQFF
TRBJ1-2 TRBV5-8 NA NA TGTGCCAGCAGCTCTCAGCCCGGGAGCAGTAACTATGGCTACACCTTC CASSSQPGSSNYGYTF
TRBJ2-3 TRBV5-1 NA NA TGCGCCAGCAGCTCGGACAGAAGCACAGATACGCAGTATTTT CASSSDRSTDTQYF
TRBJ2-1 TRBV18 NA NA TGTGCCAGCTCACCGGAGGTCCAGACCTACAATGAGCAGTTCTTC CASSPEVQTYNEQFF
TRBJ2-7 TRBV30 NA NA TGTGCCTGGAGTGGAATGCAGATCGGGGAGCAGTACTTC CAWSGMQIGEQYF
TRBJ2-1 TRBV7-9 TRBD2 NA TGTGCCAGCAGCTTCCGGGCTAGCGGAGCGTACAATGAGCAGTTCTTC CASSFRASGAYNEQFF
TRBJ2-7 TRBV6-5 NA once TGTGCCAGCAGTTTCACATCACTGGGCCCGGGGCAGTACTTC CASSFTSLGPGQYF
TRBJ2-1 TRBV28 NA once TGTGCCAGCAGCCGTCTGAATGAGCAGTTCTTC CASSRLNEQFF
TRBJ2-7 TRBV7-9 NA NA TGTGCCAGCAGTCCATACTCGGCGCAATACGAGCAGTACTTC CASSPYSAQYEQYF
TRBJ1-5 TRBV5-5 NA few TGTGCCAGCAGCTTGACGACAGATAATCAGCCCCAGCATTTT CASSLTTDNQPQHF
TRBJ1-5 TRBV18 NA NA TGTGCCAGCTCACCAGGGAAAGCTAGCAATCAGCCCCAGCATTTT CASSPGKASNQPQHF
TRBJ1-6 TRBV28 NA NA TGTGCCAGCAGTTCCACTACAGGGTTTTATAATTCACCCCTCCACTTT CASSSTTGFYNSPLHF
TRBJ2-3 TRBV11-3 NA NA TGTGCCAGCAGCGCCGGACAGTGGGGCCCAGATACGCAGTATTTT CASSAGQWGPDTQYF
TRBJ2-3 TRBV4-3 NA NA TGCGCCAGCAGCCAAGATAGCGCAGCAGATACGCAGTATTTT CASSQDSAADTQYF
TRBJ2-3 TRBV2 NA NA TGTGCCAGCAGTGACAGGCACACAGATACGCAGTATTTT CASSDRHTDTQYF
TRBJ2-2 TRBV28 NA NA TGTGCCAGCAGTTTACCCCAAACCGGGGAGCTGTTTTTT CASSLPQTGELFF
TRBJ2-7 TRBV28 NA once TGTGCCAGCAGACCATCGACCCCGGGACAAGCAGCCTACGAGCAGTACTTC CASRPSTPGQAAYEQYF
TRBJ2-7 TRBV29-1 NA few TGCAGCGTTGCCAGTGGGGGCGGAATGGGTGATAACGAGCAGTACTTC CSVASGGGMGDNEQYF
TRBJ2-3 TRBV7-2 TRBD2 NA TGTGCCAGCAGCTCCCCGGGACTAGCGGGAGGAGATACGCAGTATTTT CASSSPGLAGGDTQYF
TRBJ2-1 TRBV2 NA once TGTGCCAGCATCCAAGGGTGGGGGAAAAATGAGCAGTTCTTC CASIQGWGKNEQFF
TRBJ1-5 TRBV30 TRBD1 NA TGTGCCTGGAGCCGGACAGGACTGAATAATCAGCCCCAGCATTTT CAWSRTGLNNQPQHF
TRBJ2-7 TRBV7-6 TRBD2 NA TGTGCCAGCAGCCGTGGGACTAGCGGGAGTTCTTACGAGCAGTACTTC CASSRGTSGSSYEQYF
TRBJ2-7 TRBV18 NA once TGTGCCAGCTCACCGGCCATCCTCGAGCAGTACTTC CASSPAILEQYF
TRBJ2-2 TRBV28 NA NA TGTGCCAGCAGCAGCATAGGGGTGAACACCGGGGAGCTGTTTTTT CASSSIGVNTGELFF
TRBJ2-2 TRBV2 NA NA TGTGCCAGCAGTGAGGGGACCGCGAACACCGGGGAGCTGTTTTTT CASSEGTANTGELFF
TRBJ2-3 TRBV15 NA NA TGTGCCACCCGGGGGTTAGGTAGCACAGATACGCAGTATTTT CATRGLGSTDTQYF
TRBJ2-1 TRBV19 TRBD1 NA TGTGCCAGTAAGGGGGCGTCAAGCTCCTACAATGAGCAGTTCTTC CASKGASSSYNEQFF
TRBJ2-7 TRBV5-1 NA NA TGCGCCAGCCGCCTCACAGGGAGCTCCTACGAGCAGTACTTC CASRLTGSSYEQYF
TRBJ1-5 TRBV7-8 NA NA TGTGCCAGCAGCTTTGTTCGGGATCAGCCCCAGCATTTT CASSFVRDQPQHF
TRBJ2-1 TRBV10-1 NA NA TGCGCCAGCAGTGAGGAGGCCCGTTGGGACCCCCCCTACAATGAGCAGTTCTTC CASSEEARWDPPYNEQFF
TRBJ2-2 TRBV4-3 TRBD2 NA TGCGCCAGCAGCCGAGATAGCGGGTTAAACACCGGGGAGCTGTTTTTT CASSRDSGLNTGELFF
TRBJ2-2 TRBV5-1 NA once TGCGCCAGCAGCTTGGGCGGCACCGGGGAGCTGTTTTTT CASSLGGTGELFF
TRBJ2-5 TRBV5-4 TRBD1 NA TGTGCCAGCAGCTCGACAGGGGTTACAGGAGAGACCCAGTACTTC CASSSTGVTGETQYF